These T cell receptor beta chains were read from a single sample in a study of blood T cell repertoires in COVID-19. The assay was immunoSEQ multiplex PCR, and TCRdb's table has in-frame clones only and misses some. This sample has 150,000 to 200,000 clones, with 70% to 80% found just once. Sequencing used peripheral blood. These TCRs come from a woman aged 50 to 65 with active or convalescent COVID-19. Both conserved end residues are part of each CDR3. The D gene is left open where the match is weak. Some rows mark clone size as missing; the rest say once, few, many or name a class of expanded clone.

J gene | V gene | clone size | D gene | CDR3 protein | CDR3 DNA
TRBJ1-1 | TRBV4-2 | - | - | CASSPWSGQNTEAFF | TGTGCCAGCAGCCCTTGGTCGGGACAGAACACTGAAGCTTTCTTT
TRBJ2-1 | TRBV7-3 | few | TRBD2 | CASSLSSSGNNEQFF | TGTGCCAGCAGCTTATCTTCTAGCGGGAACAATGAGCAGTTCTTC
TRBJ2-1 | TRBV19 | - | TRBD2 | CASSPGLASLAVSLGGDNEQFF | TGTGCCAGTAGTCCGGGACTAGCTTCCCTAGCTGTCTCTTTGGGGGGAGACAATGAGCAGTTCTTC
TRBJ1-1 | TRBV4-3 | - | TRBD1 | CASSHEQGANTEAFF | TGCGCCAGCAGCCACGAACAGGGGGCGAACACTGAAGCTTTCTTT
TRBJ1-2 | TRBV28 | once | - | CASMGAAATANYGYTF | TGTGCCAGCATGGGAGCGGCAGCTACCGCTAACTATGGCTACACCTTC
TRBJ1-6 | TRBV24-1 | - | TRBD1 | CATSDLLPSTGGCSPLHF | TGTGCCACCAGTGACCTTCTTCCTTCGACAGGGGGCTGTTCACCCCTCCACTTT
TRBJ1-1 | TRBV5-5 | - | TRBD1 | CASSSIQGMNTEAFF | TGTGCCAGCAGCTCTATACAGGGGATGAACACTGAAGCTTTCTTT
TRBJ1-2 | TRBV6-5 | - | - | CASAPISGYGYTF | TGTGCCAGCGCCCCCATCAGTGGCTATGGCTACACCTTC
TRBJ2-2 | TRBV28 | - | TRBD1 | CASSTQGAGELFF | TGTGCCAGCAGTACCCAGGGGGCGGGGGAGCTGTTTTTT
TRBJ1-3 | TRBV7-9 | - | TRBD1 | CASSPIGTGSGNTIYF | TGTGCCAGCAGCCCGATCGGGACAGGCTCTGGAAACACCATATATTTT
TRBJ1-2 | TRBV7-3 | - | - | CASSLTSGGYNYGYTF | TGTGCCAGCAGCTTAACGTCCGGGGGATATAACTATGGCTACACCTTC
TRBJ1-3 | TRBV6-5 | - | - | CASTDSLGNTIYF | TGTGCCAGTACAGACAGCTTAGGAAACACCATATATTTT
TRBJ1-2 | TRBV7-9 | - | - | CASSLRGSEGTF | TGTGCCAGCAGCTTAAGGGGGTCCGAGGGCACCTTC
TRBJ1-3 | TRBV2 | - | - | CASSENRAGNTIYF | TGTGCCAGCAGTGAGAACAGGGCTGGAAACACCATATATTTT
TRBJ2-1 | TRBV25-1 | - | TRBD2 | CASSDWEGRNEQFF | TGTGCCAGCAGTGACTGGGAGGGGAGGAATGAGCAGTTCTTC
TRBJ1-5 | TRBV7-2 | few | TRBD1 | CASSQQGNQPQHF | TGTGCCAGCAGTCAACAGGGGAATCAGCCCCAGCATTTT
TRBJ2-5 | TRBV3-1/TRBV3-2 | - | - | CASSQGGLGTQYF | TGTGCCAGCAGCCAAGGCGGTCTCGGGACCCAGTACTTC
TRBJ1-1 | TRBV6-5 | - | - | CASSSPRGLEAFF | TGTGCCAGCAGTTCGCCCAGGGGCCTTGAAGCTTTCTTT
TRBJ2-2 | TRBV7-2 | - | - | CASSFLRGGTGELFF | TGTGCCAGCAGCTTCCTCAGAGGGGGCACCGGGGAGCTGTTTTTT
TRBJ1-1 | TRBV12-3/TRBV12-4 | - | - | CASSFGSLTEAFF | TGTGCCAGCAGTTTCGGGTCCCTCACTGAAGCTTTCTTT
TRBJ2-7 | TRBV7-2 | - | TRBD1 | CASSLNGQGASYEQYF | TGTGCCAGCAGCTTAAACGGACAGGGGGCCTCCTACGAGCAGTACTTC
TRBJ1-2 | TRBV7-6 | - | - | CASSPKPGEGSGYTF | TGTGCCAGCAGCCCGAAACCAGGGGAGGGGTCTGGCTACACCTTC
TRBJ1-2 | TRBV2 | - | - | CASSEQGPYGYTF | TGTGCCAGCAGTGAACAGGGCCCATATGGCTACACCTTC
TRBJ1-3 | TRBV6-2/TRBV6-3 | once | TRBD1 | CASSRYRDSSGNTIYF | TGTGCCAGCAGTCGTTACCGGGACAGCTCTGGAAACACCATATATTTT
TRBJ1-3 | TRBV5-1 | - | - | CASSLAPGGTSGNTIYF | TGCGCCAGCAGCTTGGCCCCGGGGGGGACTTCGGGAAACACCATATATTTT
TRBJ1-5 | TRBV29-1 | few | - | CSVGQRNNQPQHF | TGCAGCGTTGGACAGCGAAATAATCAGCCCCAGCATTTT
TRBJ2-5 | TRBV4-3 | - | TRBD1 | CASSLRIPGTGGETQYF | TGCGCCAGCAGCCTAAGAATTCCCGGGACAGGGGGAGAGACCCAGTACTTC
TRBJ2-3 | TRBV20-1 | - | TRBD2 | CSASSLGDYSTDTQYF | TGCAGTGCTAGTTCCCTCGGGGACTACAGCACAGATACGCAGTATTTT
TRBJ2-2 | TRBV2 | - | - | CASKFNGVYTGELFF | TGTGCCAGCAAATTCAACGGGGTTTACACCGGGGAGCTGTTTTTT
TRBJ2-6 | TRBV11-1 | - | TRBD1 | CASSPGGQGRSNVLTF | TGTGCCAGCAGCCCAGGGGGACAGGGAAGGTCCAACGTCCTGACTTTC
TRBJ1-1 | TRBV3-1/TRBV3-2 | - | - | CASSHTSGEAFF | TGTGCCAGCAGCCATACCTCCGGTGAAGCTTTCTTT
TRBJ2-7 | TRBV6-5 | - | TRBD1 | CASRQGYYEQYF | TGTGCCAGCCGACAGGGGTACTACGAGCAGTACTTC
TRBJ2-7 | TRBV28 | - | TRBD2 | CASSFSLAGAEQYF | TGTGCCAGCAGTTTCTCATTAGCGGGCGCCGAGCAGTACTTC
TRBJ2-1 | TRBV7-2 | - | - | CASSPEGGSVNNEQFF | TGTGCCAGCAGCCCAGAGGGGGGGTCTGTTAACAATGAGCAGTTCTTC
TRBJ2-3 | TRBV9 | - | TRBD2 | CASSVGASGSTDTQYF | TGTGCCAGCAGCGTAGGGGCTAGCGGGAGCACAGATACGCAGTATTTT
TRBJ2-1 | TRBV7-8 | - | TRBD1 | CASSPLQGIGEQFF | TGTGCCAGCAGCCCCCTACAGGGGATCGGTGAGCAGTTCTTC
TRBJ2-1 | TRBV6-5 | - | - | CASSYSTGVGNEQFF | TGTGCCAGCAGTTACTCGACAGGAGTAGGCAATGAGCAGTTCTTC
TRBJ2-2 | TRBV2 | few | - | CASSVHSGNTGELFF | TGTGCCAGCAGTGTGCACAGCGGGAACACCGGGGAGCTGTTTTTT
TRBJ1-2 | TRBV7-8 | many | - | CASSLQGRGYTF | TGTGCCAGCAGCTTACAGGGGAGAGGCTACACCTTC
TRBJ2-6 | TRBV6-4 | - | - | CATIDPGLSSGANVLTF | TGTGCCACGATAGACCCAGGGTTAAGCTCTGGGGCCAACGTCCTGACTTTC
TRBJ1-1 | TRBV6-1 | - | - | CASSESLEAFF | TGTGCCAGCAGTGAATCCCTTGAAGCTTTCTTT
TRBJ2-7 | TRBV19 | - | - | CASSALIGLSETEQYF | TGTGCCAGTAGTGCCCTAATAGGACTGTCGGAGACCGAGCAGTACTTC
TRBJ2-7 | TRBV12-3/TRBV12-4 | - | - | CASSLRLGGEQYF | TGTGCCAGCAGTTTGCGTTTAGGGGGCGAGCAGTACTTC
TRBJ1-5 | TRBV28 | - | TRBD1 | CASRTGGGAPNQPQHF | TGTGCCAGCAGGACAGGGGGCGGAGCCCCTAATCAGCCCCAGCATTTT
TRBJ2-7 | TRBV11-3 | - | TRBD1 | CASSDDAYGTGGDVYEQYF | TGTGCCAGCAGCGACGATGCCTACGGGACAGGGGGCGACGTCTACGAGCAGTACTTC
TRBJ2-5 | TRBV7-7 | - | TRBD1 | CASSPTGEGETQYF | TGTGCCAGCAGCCCGACAGGGGAAGGGGAGACCCAGTACTTC
TRBJ1-4 | TRBV13 | many | - | CASSPLRGKLFF | TGTGCCAGCAGCCCGTTAAGGGGTAAACTGTTTTTT
TRBJ2-5 | TRBV6-6 | - | - | CASKGSVLQETQYF | TGTGCCAGCAAGGGTAGCGTACTCCAAGAGACCCAGTACTTC
TRBJ2-7 | TRBV28 | - | - | CASSSTQGIYYEQYF | TGTGCCAGCAGCTCTACGCAGGGGATTTACTACGAGCAGTACTTC
TRBJ2-5 | TRBV7-2 | - | - | CASSLASGSVGETQYF | TGTGCCAGCAGCTTAGCCTCAGGGTCGGTCGGGGAGACCCAGTACTTC
TRBJ1-5 | TRBV23-1 | few | TRBD1 | CASRKTGGDQPQHF | TGCGCCAGCAGGAAAACAGGGGGCGATCAGCCCCAGCATTTT
TRBJ1-5 | TRBV19 | - | - | CASSKAAQPQHF | TGTGCCAGTAGTAAGGCGGCACAGCCCCAGCATTTT
TRBJ1-2 | TRBV30 | - | TRBD1 | CAGDRDFNGYTF | TGTGCCGGAGACAGGGATTTTAATGGCTACACCTTC
TRBJ2-6 | TRBV11-2 | - | - | CASSLGYSSGANVLTF | TGTGCCAGCAGCTTAGGGTACAGCTCTGGGGCCAACGTCCTGACTTTC
TRBJ2-1 | TRBV28 | - | TRBD1 | CASSPDLGTGNNEQFF | TGTGCCAGCAGTCCGGATCTGGGGACAGGGAACAATGAGCAGTTCTTC
TRBJ1-2 | TRBV5-6 | - | - | CASRPGQINYGYTF | TGTGCCAGCAGACCCGGACAGATTAACTATGGCTACACCTTC
TRBJ2-5 | TRBV7-2 | - | - | CASSLFRETQYF | TGTGCCAGCAGCTTATTTCGAGAGACCCAGTACTTC